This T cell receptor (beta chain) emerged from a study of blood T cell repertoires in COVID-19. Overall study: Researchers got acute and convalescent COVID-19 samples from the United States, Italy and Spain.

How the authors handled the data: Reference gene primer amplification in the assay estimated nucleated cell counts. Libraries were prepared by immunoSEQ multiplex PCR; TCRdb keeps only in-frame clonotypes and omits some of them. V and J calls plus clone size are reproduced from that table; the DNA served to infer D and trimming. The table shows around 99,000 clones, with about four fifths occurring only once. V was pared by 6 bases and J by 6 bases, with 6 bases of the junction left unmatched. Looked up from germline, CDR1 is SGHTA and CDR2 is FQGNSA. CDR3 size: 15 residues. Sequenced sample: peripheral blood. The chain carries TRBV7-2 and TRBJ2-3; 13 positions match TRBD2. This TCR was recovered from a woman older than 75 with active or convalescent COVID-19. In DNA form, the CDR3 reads TGTGCCAGCAGGTGGACTAGCGGGAGCTCCGATACGCAGTATTTT. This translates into CASRWTSGSSDTQYF.